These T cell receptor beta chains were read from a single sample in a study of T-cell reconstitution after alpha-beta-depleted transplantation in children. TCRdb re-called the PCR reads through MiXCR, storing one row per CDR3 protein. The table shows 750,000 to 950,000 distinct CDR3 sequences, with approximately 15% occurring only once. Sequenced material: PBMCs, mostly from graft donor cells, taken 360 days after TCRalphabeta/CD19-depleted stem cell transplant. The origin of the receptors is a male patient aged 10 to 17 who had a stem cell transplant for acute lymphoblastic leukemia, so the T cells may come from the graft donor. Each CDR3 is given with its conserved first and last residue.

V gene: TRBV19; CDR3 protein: CASSIRPPDEQFF
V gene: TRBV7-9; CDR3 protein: CASSLTLQSTDTQYF
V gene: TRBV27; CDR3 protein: CASSPGTSGSGGYNEQFF
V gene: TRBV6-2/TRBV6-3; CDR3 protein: CASSYGWGETQYF
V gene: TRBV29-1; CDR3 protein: CSVGLTRTQYF
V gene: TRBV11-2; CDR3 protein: CASSRGAGTVTYEQYF
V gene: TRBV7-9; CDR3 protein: CASSLGTGAGVEQYF
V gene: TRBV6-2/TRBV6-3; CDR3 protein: CASSPPRSSEVRYEQYF
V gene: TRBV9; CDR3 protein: CASSVPKGQNQPQHF
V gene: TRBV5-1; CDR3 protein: CASSLTSSGYEQYF